The clone carrying this TCR beta chain appeared many times. The sample comes from a study of T cells in Graves' hyperthyroidism and ophthalmopathy. There were TCR beta CDR3 regions amplified from RNA transcripts. Using the HTBI primer set, a first-round RT-PCR was run on the TCR CDR3. TCRdb recomputed calls from the multiplex PCR reads with MiXCR, one row per CDR3 protein. Here the sample spans approximately 510,000 distinct CDR3 sequences, 20% to 25% being singletons. The germline CDR1 and CDR2 sequences are SQVTM and ANQGSEA. This CDR3 contains 10 residues. Trimming took 4 bases from V and 7 from J, leaving 7 bases between them.

The chain recombines TRBV29-1 with TRBJ1-1; weak D call: TRBD1 (5 bases). This receptor was identified in a man between 18 and 35 years old with Graves' hyperthyroidism. Sequencing was performed on blood. The CDR3 DNA reads TGCAGCGTTGGACAGCTTGAAGCTTTCTTT. This gives the protein CSVGQLEAFF.